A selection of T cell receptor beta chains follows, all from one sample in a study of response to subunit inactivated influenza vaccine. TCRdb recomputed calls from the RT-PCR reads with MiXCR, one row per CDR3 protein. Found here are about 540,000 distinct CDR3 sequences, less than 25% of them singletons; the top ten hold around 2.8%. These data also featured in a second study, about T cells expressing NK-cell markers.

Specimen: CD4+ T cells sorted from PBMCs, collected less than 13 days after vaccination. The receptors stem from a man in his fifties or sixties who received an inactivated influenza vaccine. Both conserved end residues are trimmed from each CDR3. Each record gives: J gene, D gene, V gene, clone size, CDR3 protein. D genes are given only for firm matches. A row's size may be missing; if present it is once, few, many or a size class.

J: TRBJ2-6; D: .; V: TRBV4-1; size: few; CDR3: ASSQGGSGANVLT
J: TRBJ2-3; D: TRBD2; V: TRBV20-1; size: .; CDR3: SARRGGTDTQY
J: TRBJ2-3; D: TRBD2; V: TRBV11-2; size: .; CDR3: ASSLRKTSQDTQY
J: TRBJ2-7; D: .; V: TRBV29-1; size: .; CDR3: SVAVLGGGNEQY
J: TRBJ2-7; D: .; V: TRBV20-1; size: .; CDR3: SASWPETYEQY
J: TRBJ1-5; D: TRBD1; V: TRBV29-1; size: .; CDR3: SVATGAKNQPQH
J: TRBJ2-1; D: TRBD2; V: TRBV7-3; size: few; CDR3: ASSLTASGRYNEQF
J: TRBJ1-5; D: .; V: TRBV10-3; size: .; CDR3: AISGAGTRFQPQH
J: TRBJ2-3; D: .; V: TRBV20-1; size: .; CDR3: SARGPGSSTDTQY
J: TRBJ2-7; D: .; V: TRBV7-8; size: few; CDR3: ASSLQGRGYEQY
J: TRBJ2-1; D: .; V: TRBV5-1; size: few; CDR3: ASSLNSRGNEQF
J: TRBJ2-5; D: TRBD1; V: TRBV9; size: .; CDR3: ASSAGQGDKETQY
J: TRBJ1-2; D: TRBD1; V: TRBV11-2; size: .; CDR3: ASSFKGQGLMGPYGYT
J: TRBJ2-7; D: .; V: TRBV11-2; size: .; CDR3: ASSFTLADEQY
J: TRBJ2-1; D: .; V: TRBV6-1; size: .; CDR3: ASIRNRAQVLSYNEQF
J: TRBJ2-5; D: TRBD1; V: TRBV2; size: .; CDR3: ASREVTGGETQY
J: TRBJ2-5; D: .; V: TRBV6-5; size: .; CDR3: ASSFNPASGSETQY
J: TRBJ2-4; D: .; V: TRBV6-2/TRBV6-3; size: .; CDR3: ASSRLIENIQY
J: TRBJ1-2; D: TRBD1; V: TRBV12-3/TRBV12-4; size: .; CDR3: ASSHRDRRPGYYGYT
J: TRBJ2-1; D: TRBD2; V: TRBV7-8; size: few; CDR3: ASSSRTSSEQF
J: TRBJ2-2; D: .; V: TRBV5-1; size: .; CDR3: ASSWNTGINAGELF
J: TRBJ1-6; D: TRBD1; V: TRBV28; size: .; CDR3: ASSQGDWTGFGSPLH
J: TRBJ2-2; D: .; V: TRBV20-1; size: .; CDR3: SASQPQGNGELF
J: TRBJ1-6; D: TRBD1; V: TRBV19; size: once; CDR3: ASSILGTTGVRSPLH
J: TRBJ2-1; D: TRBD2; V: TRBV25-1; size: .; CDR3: ASSGHKPSGTNYNEQF
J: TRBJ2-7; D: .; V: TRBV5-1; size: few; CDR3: ASSRDGNYEQY
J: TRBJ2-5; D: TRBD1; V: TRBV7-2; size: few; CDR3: ASSLAQGIQETQY
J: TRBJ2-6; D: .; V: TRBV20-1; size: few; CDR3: SAGAGPSGANVLT
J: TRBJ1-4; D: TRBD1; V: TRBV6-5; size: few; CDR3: ASSYANQGARDEKLF
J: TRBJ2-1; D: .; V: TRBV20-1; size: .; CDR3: SASRWRGNEQF
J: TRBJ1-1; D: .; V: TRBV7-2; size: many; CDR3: ASSLATGGWMNTEAF
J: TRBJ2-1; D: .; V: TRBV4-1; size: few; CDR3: ASSQDLLLSERYNEQF
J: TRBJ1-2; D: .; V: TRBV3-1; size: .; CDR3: ASSPSGRVYGYT
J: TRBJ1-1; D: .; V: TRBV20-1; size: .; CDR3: SARDPRNTEAF
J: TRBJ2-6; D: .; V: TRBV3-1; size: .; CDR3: ASSQAASGANVLT
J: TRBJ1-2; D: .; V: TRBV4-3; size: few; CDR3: ASSQDRVVQGSYGYT
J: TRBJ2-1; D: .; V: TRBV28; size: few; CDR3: ASSLGGRVDNEQF
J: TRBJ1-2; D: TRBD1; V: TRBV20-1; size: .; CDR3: SARGGQGVKYHGYT
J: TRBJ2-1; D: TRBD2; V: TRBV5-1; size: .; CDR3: ASKGVAGGGDNEQF
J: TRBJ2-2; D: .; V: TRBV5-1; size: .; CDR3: ASSSGPQLKGTGELF
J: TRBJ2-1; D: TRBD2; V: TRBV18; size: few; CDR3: ASSPYSGSHNEQF
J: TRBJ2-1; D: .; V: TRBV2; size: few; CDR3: ASTPGRSSYNEQF
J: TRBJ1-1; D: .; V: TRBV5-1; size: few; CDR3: ASSLHGTVNTEAF
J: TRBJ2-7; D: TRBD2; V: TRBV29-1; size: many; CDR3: SASASGRYEQY